These 30 T cell receptor beta chains were all obtained from the same sample, sequenced in a study of T cell responses to AZD1222 COVID-19 vaccine. Profiling relied on immunoSEQ multiplex PCR, and the TCRdb table lists in-frame clones only, not all of them. The sample lists about 56,000 clones; 70% to 90% were seen once. The source was peripheral blood, collected on day 0 of AZD1222 vaccination. The receptors stem from an adult in good health.

The V gene is TRBV21-1, the J gene TRBJ2-1; the table's D call, TRBD1, was not checked against the DNA. TRBV21-1 corresponds to a pseudogene. The CDR3 is 18 residues long. CDR3 loop: CASSKDESRGRNYNEQFF. The CDR3 nucleotides read TGTGCCAGCAGCAAAGATGAAAGCAGGGGTCGCAACTACAATGAGCAGTTCTTC.

This clone appeared once. This chain connects TRBV10-1 to TRBJ1-2; D uncertain. CDR1 and CDR2 (germline): WNHNN, SYGVQD (reference sequence). V lost 6 bases, J lost 4 bases, and 15 bases lay in between. CDR3 length: 14 amino acids. CDR3: CASSPVPLTYGYTF. CDR3 bases: TGCGCCAGCAGCCCCGTCCCGTTGACCTATGGCTACACCTTC.

This clone occurred a few times. The chain combines TRBV7-3 with TRBJ2-3; 9 bases map to TRBD2. Per the germline V gene, CDR1 is SGHTA and CDR2 is FQGTGA. Losses at the gene ends were 2 bases for V and 4 bases for J; bases not matched to a gene: 4. The CDR3 consists of 15 residues. The CDR3 loop is CASSLVAGDADTQYF. CDR3 nucleotides: TGTGCCAGCAGCTTAGTAGCGGGGGATGCAGATACGCAGTATTTT.

The rearrangement uses TRBV14 and TRBJ2-3, with no clear D. The CDR3 contains 14 residues. The ends were cut back, 3 bases at V and 2 bases at J, with 9 bases in the middle. Germline lookup yields CDR1 SGHDN and CDR2 FVKESK. The CDR3 DNA reads TGTGCCAGCAGCCACAATAGGAACACAGATACGCAGTATTTT. The encoded protein is CASSHNRNTDTQYF.

This clone is a singleton in its sample. V usage is TRBV5-1 and J usage is TRBJ2-3; 9 bases agree with TRBD2. The V and J ends lost 4 bases and 3 bases, in that order; junction bases with no gene match: 6. Per the germline V gene, CDR1 is SGHRS and CDR2 is YFSETQ. CDR3 size: 15 residues. The CDR3 DNA reads as TGCGCCAGCAGCCCCCTGGCGGGGGGGACAGATACGCAGTATTTT. It translates to CASSPLAGGTDTQYF.

This chain joins TRBV19 and TRBJ2-3, with 11 nucleotides matching TRBD1. Germline values: CDR1 LNHDA, CDR2 SQIVND (reference sequence). After removal of 5 bases from V and 1 base from J, the junction contained 8 bases not matched to a gene. CDR3 length: 17 residues. CDR3 nucleotides: TGTGCCAGTAGTCGTACCAGGACAGGGGGCGGCACAGATACGCAGTATTTT. Translated, it gives CASSRTRTGGGTDTQYF.

V gene TRBV7-9 combines with J gene TRBJ1-3; D might be TRBD1 (5 bases). V lost 1 base, J lost 1 base, and 8 bases lay in between. There are 15 residues in the CDR3. Germline values: CDR1 SEHNR, CDR2 FQNEAQ (reference sequence). The chain's CDR3 is CASSLEQESGNTIYF. The DNA of the CDR3 is TGTGCCAGCAGCTTAGAACAGGAGTCTGGAAACACCATATATTTT. Full variable domain (outside the CDR3, taken from reference TRBV7-9 and TRBJ1-3): DTGVSQNPRHKITKRGQNVTFRCDPISEHNRLYWYRQTLGQGPEFLTYFQNEAQLEKSRLLSDRFSAERPKGSFSTLEIQRTEQGDSAMYLCASSLEQESGNTIYFGEGSWLTVV.

This chain links TRBV24-1 with TRBJ2-2, with a weak D call TRBD1 (6 bases). The V gene lost 6 bases and the J gene lost 4 bases, with 14 bases spanning the gap. The CDR3 spans 15 residues. Germline V gene sequence: CDR1 KGHDR, CDR2 SFDVKD. CDR3 residues: CATSREGGFTGELFF. The CDR3 nucleotides read TGTGCCACCAGTCGGGAAGGGGGATTCACCGGGGAGCTGTTTTTT.

The rearrangement links TRBV5-5 to TRBJ2-7, with D perhaps matching TRBD2 (5 bases). This CDR3 region has 16 residues. Trimming removed 3 bases from V and 0 bases from J, with 16 bases in between. CDR1 and CDR2 from the germline V gene are SGHKS and YYEKEE (reference sequence). Here the CDR3 reads CASSSVGGSSSYEQYF. The CDR3 bases are TGTGCCAGCAGCTCCGTGGGCGGGTCAAGCTCCTACGAGCAGTACTTC.

The V call is TRBV29-1, the J call TRBJ1-1; unclear D gene. The CDR3 sequence is 13 residues long. From germline, CDR1 is SQVTM and CDR2 ANQGSEA. Trimming stripped 1 base from V and 1 base from J, with 7 bases between. The CDR3: CSVEGQQNTEAFF. The CDR3 DNA reads as TGCAGCGTTGAAGGACAACAGAACACTGAAGCTTTCTTT.

The rearrangement uses TRBV2 and TRBJ2-5; no clear D. This CDR3 has 10 amino acids. Per germline, CDR1 SNHLY and CDR2 FYNNEI. Trimming stripped 8 bases from V and 5 bases from J, with 6 bases between. This chain's CDR3 is CASAQETQYF. CDR3 sequence (DNA): TGTGCCAGCGCCCAGGAGACCCAGTACTTC.

The chain is built from TRBV10-3 and TRBJ2-7, with 7 bases aligning to TRBD1. Germline CDR1 ENHRY, CDR2 SYGVKD. The V segment lost 3 bases and the J segment 6 bases; nucleotides outside the gene matches: 5. The CDR3 length is 13 residues. CDR3 residues: CAISEDRVGEQYF. CDR3 bases: TGTGCCATCAGTGAAGACAGGGTCGGCGAGCAGTACTTC.

V and J are TRBV6-2 or TRBV6-3 and TRBJ1-5, with TRBD1 matching 9 bases. The V gene's germline CDR1 is MNHEY and CDR2 SVGEGT. J lost 10 bases, V lost 5 bases, and 9 bases had no gene match. The CDR3 covers 14 residues. CDR3 sequence (DNA): TGTGCCAGCAGTAGGGGGGACAGGGTAGGCCCCCAGCATTTT. It is translated as CASSRGDRVGPQHF.

This sequence joins TRBV9 and TRBJ2-7; 7 bases align to TRBD1. The CDR3 contains 14 residues. Germline loops: CDR1 SGDLS, CDR2 YYNGEE. J lost 0 bases, V lost 4 bases, and 4 bases had no gene match. CDR3: CASSKGQLSYEQYF. The CDR3 nucleotides read TGTGCCAGCAGCAAGGGACAGCTCTCCTACGAGCAGTACTTC.

The genes are TRBV3-1 (or the pseudogene TRBV3-2) and TRBJ1-2, with D hard to call. V was cut by 3 bases and J by 0 bases, with 11 bases left in between. The germline V gene encodes CDR1 LGHDT and CDR2 YNNKEL (reference sequence). CDR3 size: 15 residues. In DNA form, the CDR3 reads TGTGCCAGCAGCCACAGGAGGGCCCCTAACTATGGCTACACCTTC. Its protein product is CASSHRRAPNYGYTF.

The rearrangement uses TRBV6-5 and TRBJ1-2; TRBD1 matches 8 bases. J was trimmed by 3 bases and V by 5 bases; bases with no gene match: 5. CDR1 and CDR2 from the germline V gene are MNHEY and SVGAGI. CDR3 size: 14 residues. The CDR3 region has the DNA TGTGCCAGCAGTAGTAAGACAGGGGACTATGGCTACACCTTC. Amino acid sequence: CASSSKTGDYGYTF.

J is TRBJ2-7 and V is TRBV12-3 or TRBV12-4, with 8 bases lining up with TRBD1. The CDR3 covers 13 residues. J lost 3 bases, V lost 5 bases, and 3 bases had no gene match. The CDR3 sequence is CASSIQGGYEQYF. CDR3 sequence (DNA): TGTGCCAGCAGTATACAGGGGGGCTACGAGCAGTACTTC.

This chain joins TRBV7-3 and TRBJ2-1; TRBD1 matches 7 bases. This CDR3 has 13 residues. CDR1 and CDR2 (germline): SGHTA, FQGTGA. V was pared by 5 bases and J by 7 bases, with 5 bases of the junction left unmatched. DNA of the CDR3: TGTGCCAGCAGCCCGACAGGGTGGAATGAGCAGTTCTTC. It translates to CASSPTGWNEQFF.

The chain combines TRBV7-8 with TRBJ1-1, with a possible D match to TRBD1 (6 bases). Germline CDR1 reads SGHVS; CDR2 reads FQNEAQ. This CDR3 is built from 12 residues. The germline V and J ends were trimmed by 1 base and 9 bases, with 9 bases remaining between them. CDR3 residues: CASSLGTDQAFF. The CDR3 region has the DNA TGTGCCAGCAGCTTAGGGACAGACCAAGCTTTCTTT.

In DNA, the CDR3 is TGTGCCAGCAGGGTTTCTCCCTGGGGGGGGGAGACCCAGTACTTC. This encodes CASRVSPWGGETQYF. The chain combines TRBV28 with TRBJ2-5, with TRBD2 matching over 7 bases. The V gene's germline CDR1 is MDHEN and CDR2 SYDVKM. With V trimmed by 6 bases and J by 5 bases, 12 bases remained unmatched. The CDR3 consists of 15 residues.

The CDR3 is CASSSPGPRSPLHF. The CDR3 nucleotides read TGTGCCAGCAGCTCACCGGGACCCAGGTCACCCCTCCACTTT. This chain connects TRBV5-8 to TRBJ1-6; a possible D gene is TRBD1 (5 bases). Per the germline V gene, CDR1 is SGHTS and CDR2 is YDEGEE. V was cut by 3 bases and J by 10 bases, with 14 bases left in between. The CDR3 length is 14 residues.

Comment on this clone: Other DNA sequences of this sample code for an identical CDR3. CDR3 sequence: CSARGTDTQYF. The DNA for the CDR3 is TGCAGTGCTAGGGGAACAGATACGCAGTATTTT. The gene calls are TRBV20-1 and TRBJ2-3, with D unclear. Trimming removed 3 bases at V and 3 bases at J, with 4 bases between. Germline V gene data show CDR1 as DFQATT and CDR2 as SNEGSKA (reference sequence). The CDR3 is 11 amino acids.

This sequence joins TRBV10-3 and TRBJ1-1, with D perhaps matching TRBD1 (5 bases). Germline values: CDR1 ENHRY, CDR2 SYGVKD. V shed 6 bases and J shed 1 base, with 15 bases lying between them. This CDR3 contains 15 residues. CDR3 residues: CAISARGETNTEAFF. Here the CDR3 DNA reads TGTGCCATCAGCGCCCGGGGGGAGACGAACACTGAAGCTTTCTTT.

V gene TRBV6-5 combines with J gene TRBJ1-6; no clear D. This CDR3 region has 13 residues. With 5 bases removed from V and 8 bases from J, the gap between germline ends came to 10 bases. CDR1 and CDR2 from the germline V gene are MNHEY and SVGAGI. The CDR3 spells CASSPFGDSPLHF. The CDR3 region has the DNA TGTGCCAGCAGTCCCTTTGGGGATTCACCCCTCCACTTT.

In regard to this clone: At one of its ends the junction is not consistent with the germline gene, which may arise from a read error. The V call is TRBV3-1 (or the pseudogene TRBV3-2), the J call TRBJ1-2; D gene unclear. Per the germline V gene, CDR1 is LGHDT and CDR2 is YNNKEL (reference sequence). The CDR3 runs to 14 residues. The CDR3 sequence is CASSQLTTTGRTAF. The CDR3 bases are TGTGCCAGCAGCCAACTGACCACCACCGGCCGAACCGCCTTC.

The V call is TRBV15, the J call TRBJ1-2; TRBD1 is a possible D gene (5 bases). Germline V gene data show CDR1 as LNHNV and CDR2 as YYDKDF (reference sequence). V was clipped by 2 bases and J by 2 bases, with 18 bases between them. The CDR3 consists of 17 residues. As DNA, the CDR3 is TGTGCCACCAGCAGACCATACCAGGGTCGGGGGAACTATGGCTACACCTTC. It is translated as CATSRPYQGRGNYGYTF.

V gene TRBV7-8 combines with J gene TRBJ1-1; D is perhaps TRBD1 (5 bases). Germline loops: CDR1 SGHVS, CDR2 FQNEAQ. CDR3 length equals 15 residues. Trimming shortened V by 6 bases and J by 1 base, and 15 bases separated the two germline ends. The CDR3 reads CASSPRLGTNTEAFF. The CDR3 nucleotides are TGTGCCAGCAGTCCCAGACTCGGGACGAACACTGAAGCTTTCTTT. Filled out from reference TRBV7-8 and TRBJ1-1, the complete variable domain reads GAGVSQSPRYKVAKRGQDVALRCDPISGHVSLFWYQQALGQGPEFLTYFQNEAQLDKSGLPSDRFFAERPEGSVSTLKIQRTQQEDSAVYLCASSPRLGTNTEAFFGQGTRLTVV.

This clone was seen once. The chain combines TRBV27 with TRBJ1-5; 7 bases are a match to TRBD1. The V segment lost 5 bases and the J segment 1 base; nucleotides outside the gene matches: 8. CDR3 length: 16 amino acids. Germline values: CDR1 MNHEY, CDR2 SMNVEV (reference sequence). This CDR3 reads CASSTPQGDSNQPQHF. The DNA of the CDR3 is TGTGCCAGCAGTACACCCCAGGGGGACAGCAATCAGCCCCAGCATTTT.

This chain uses TRBV3-1 (or the pseudogene TRBV3-2) with TRBJ2-5; 9 nucleotides agree with TRBD2. Trimming removed 4 bases from V and 4 bases from J; junction bases left unmatched: 13. The CDR3 runs 17 residues. Germline assignment: CDR1 LGHDT and CDR2 YNNKEL (reference sequence). The CDR3 DNA sequence: TGTGCCAGCAGCCGGGGTGGGGCAGCGGGGGGTGTAGAGACCCAGTACTTC. Translation: CASSRGGAAGGVETQYF.

The chain employs TRBV3-1 (or the pseudogene TRBV3-2) and TRBJ1-2; weak D call: TRBD1 (5 bases). Trimming left V 0 bases short and J 0 bases short, with 11 bases between. The CDR3 is made up of 16 amino acids. CDR1 and CDR2 from the germline V gene are LGHDT and YNNKEL (reference sequence). The CDR3 reads CASSQDKGRANYGYTF. The CDR3 nucleotides are TGTGCCAGCAGCCAAGATAAGGGGAGGGCTAACTATGGCTACACCTTC.